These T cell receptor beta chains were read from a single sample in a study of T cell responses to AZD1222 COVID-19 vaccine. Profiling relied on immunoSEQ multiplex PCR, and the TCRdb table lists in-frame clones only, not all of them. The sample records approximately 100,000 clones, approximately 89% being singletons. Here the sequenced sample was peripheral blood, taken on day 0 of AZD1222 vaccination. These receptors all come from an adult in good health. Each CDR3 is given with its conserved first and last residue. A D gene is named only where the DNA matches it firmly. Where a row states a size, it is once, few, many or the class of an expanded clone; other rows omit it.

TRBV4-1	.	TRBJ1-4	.	TGCGCCAGCAGCCAAGTACGCGAAAAACTGTTTTTT	CASSQVREKLFF
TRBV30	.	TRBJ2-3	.	TGTGCCTGGACGGAGGGATCTGGGGGAGATACGCAGTATTTT	CAWTEGSGGDTQYF
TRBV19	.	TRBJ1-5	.	TGTGCCAGTAGCCCGGACCGCTCTAGCAATCAGCCCCAGCATTTT	CASSPDRSSNQPQHF
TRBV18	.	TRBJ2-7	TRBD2	TGTGCCAGCTCACCTATTGGGGGGGGGAGTTACGAGCAGTACTTC	CASSPIGGGSYEQYF
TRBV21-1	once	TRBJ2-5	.	TGTGCCAGCAGCAAAGAGGACAGCTTGCAAGAGACCCAGTACTTC	CASSKEDSLQETQYF
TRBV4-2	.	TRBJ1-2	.	TGTGCCAGCAGCCAAGGGGTTGCGGAGGGGAACTATGGCTACACCTTC	CASSQGVAEGNYGYTF
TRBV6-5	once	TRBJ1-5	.	TGTGCCAGCATCTTGGACTATAGTCAGCCCCAGCATTTT	CASILDYSQPQHF
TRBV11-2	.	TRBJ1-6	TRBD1	TGTGCCAGCAGCTTCTCCGGGACAGTGTTTAATTCACCCCTCCACTTT	CASSFSGTVFNSPLHF
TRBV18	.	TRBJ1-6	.	TGTGCCAGCTCACCTGCAAGGGAGAGGTCACCCCTCCACTTT	CASSPARERSPLHF
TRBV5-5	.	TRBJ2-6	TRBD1	TGTGCCAGCAGCGGCTACAGGGGCGCTGGGGCCAACGTCCTGACTTTC	CASSGYRGAGANVLTF
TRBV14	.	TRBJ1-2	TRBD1	TGTGCCAGCAGTCGTACTCAAGGGACAGGGGGCGCACATGGCTACACCTTC	CASSRTQGTGGAHGYTF
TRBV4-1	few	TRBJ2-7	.	TGCGCCAGCAGCCAAGATCTGGCAGCCGAGCAGTACTTC	CASSQDLAAEQYF
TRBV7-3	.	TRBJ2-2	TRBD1	TGTGCCAGCAGCCCAATCGACAGGGGGAGAGCCGGGGAGCTGTTTTTT	CASSPIDRGRAGELFF
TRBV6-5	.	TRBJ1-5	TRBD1	TGTGCCAGCAGTTCGACAGGGGGAAATCAGCCCCAGCATTTT	CASSSTGGNQPQHF
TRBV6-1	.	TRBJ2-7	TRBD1	TGTGCCAGCAGTGCCCAGGGGGCCCTTAGCTCCTACGAGCAGTACTTC	CASSAQGALSSYEQYF
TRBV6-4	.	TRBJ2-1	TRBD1	TGTGCCAGCAGACTACAGGGGGCCGTGTTCTTC	CASRLQGAVFF
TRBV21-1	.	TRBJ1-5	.	TGTGCCAGCAGCAAAGATCAAAGGGACAGACTTTATAGCAATCAGCCCCAGCATTTT	CASSKDQRDRLYSNQPQHF
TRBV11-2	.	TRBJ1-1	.	TGTGCCAGCAGCTTATGGGGGACACAGAACACTGAAGCTTTCTTT	CASSLWGTQNTEAFF
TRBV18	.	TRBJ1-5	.	TGTGCCAGCTCACACGACAACCTTAATAGCAATCAGCCCCAGCATTTT	CASSHDNLNSNQPQHF
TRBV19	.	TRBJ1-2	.	TGTGCCAGCCGGGGGAGGACCGAGGGCTACACCTTC	CASRGRTEGYTF
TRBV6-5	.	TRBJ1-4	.	TGTGCCAGCAGTTACGACAGGACAAATGAAAAACTGTTTTTT	CASSYDRTNEKLFF
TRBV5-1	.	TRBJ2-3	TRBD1	TGCGCCAGCAGCTTGAGACAGGGGGGGTTGGTAGATACGCAGTATTTT	CASSLRQGGLVDTQYF
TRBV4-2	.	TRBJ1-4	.	TGTGCCAGCAGCCAAGGCAGGGTTAATGAAAAACTGTTTTTT	CASSQGRVNEKLFF
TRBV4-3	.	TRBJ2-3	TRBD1	TGCGCCAGCAGCCAAGACCGGACAGGGCGAGATACGCAGTATTTT	CASSQDRTGRDTQYF
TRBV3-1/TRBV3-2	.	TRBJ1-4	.	TGTGCCAGCAGCCAAGATCCGTCTGGGGATGAAAAACTGTTTTTT	CASSQDPSGDEKLFF
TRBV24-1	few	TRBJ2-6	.	TGTGCCACCAGTCTTAACTCTGGGGCCAACGTCCTGACTTTC	CATSLNSGANVLTF
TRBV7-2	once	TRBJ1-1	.	TGTGCCAGCAGCTCGGGGGTCGGGGGCACTGAAGCTTTCTTT	CASSSGVGGTEAFF
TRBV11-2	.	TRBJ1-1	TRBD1	TGTGCCAGCAGCGCCTGGACAGGGGGCACAGCTTTCTTT	CASSAWTGGTAFF
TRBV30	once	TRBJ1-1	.	TGTGCCTGGAGGGGCTCCCACACTGAAGCTTTCTTT	CAWRGSHTEAFF